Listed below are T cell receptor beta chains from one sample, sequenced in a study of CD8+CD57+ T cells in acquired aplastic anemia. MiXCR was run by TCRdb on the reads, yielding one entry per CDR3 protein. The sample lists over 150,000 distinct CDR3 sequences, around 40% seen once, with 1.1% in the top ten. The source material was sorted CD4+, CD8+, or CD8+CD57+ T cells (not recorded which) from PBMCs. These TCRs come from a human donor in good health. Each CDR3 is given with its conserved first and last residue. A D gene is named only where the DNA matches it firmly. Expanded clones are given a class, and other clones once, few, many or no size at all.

TGCAGTGCTACCGTCGTGGGGACAGTTAATCAGCCCCAGCATTTT,CSATVVGTVNQPQHF,many,TRBD1,TRBJ1-5,TRBV20-1
TGTGCCAGCAGCAATCGACAGGGGGTAACCTACGAGCAGTACTTC,CASSNRQGVTYEQYF,.,TRBD1,TRBJ2-7,TRBV7-2
TGTGCCACCAGTGATTTGCACTTCTCTGGAAACACCATATATTTT,CATSDLHFSGNTIYF,.,.,TRBJ1-3,TRBV24-1
TGCAGTGCTCGCGGACCCTTTGGGGAGCAGTACTTC,CSARGPFGEQYF,many,.,TRBJ2-7,TRBV20-1
TGTGCCAGCAGTGAGATATACGAGCAGTACTTC,CASSEIYEQYF,.,.,TRBJ2-7,TRBV14
TGCGCCAGCAGCTTACGGGGAGACTATGGCTACACCTTC,CASSLRGDYGYTF,few,.,TRBJ1-2,TRBV5-1
TGTGCCAGCAGTGAATTAGCGGGGGGGCCAGAGACCCAGTACTTC,CASSELAGGPETQYF,many,TRBD2,TRBJ2-5,TRBV6-1
TGCAGTGCCCAAATCCCCGGGACAGGGAATGAGCAGTTCTTC,CSAQIPGTGNEQFF,once,TRBD1,TRBJ2-1,TRBV20-1
TGTGCCAGCAGTGAACTTTTGAGGGGAGTCTACACCTTT,CASSELLRGVYTF,.,.,TRBJ1-2,TRBV2
TGTGCCATCAGCGGGGCGTCAGGGGGCAGCTACGAGCAGTACTTC,CAISGASGGSYEQYF,.,TRBD1,TRBJ2-7,TRBV10-3
TGTGCCAGTAGTATAGAAAGGGGAATGAACTATGGCTACACCTTC,CASSIERGMNYGYTF,.,.,TRBJ1-2,TRBV19
TGTGCCAGCAGTGAACAGGGGCAGTATCTTCTAAACACCATATATTTT,CASSEQGQYLLNTIYF,few,.,TRBJ1-3,TRBV6-1
TGTGCCAGCAGCTCGCGGGGGTACCGCACAGATACGCAGTATTTT,CASSSRGYRTDTQYF,once,TRBD2,TRBJ2-3,TRBV11-1
TGCGCCAGCAGCTTGGCTGGGACAGGGAATAACTCACCCCTCCACTTT,CASSLAGTGNNSPLHF,.,TRBD1,TRBJ1-6,TRBV5-1
TGTGCCAGCAGCTCCCCGGGGGGGAGGGAGGCCCAGTACTTC,CASSSPGGREAQYF,.,TRBD2,TRBJ2-5,TRBV28
TGTGCCAGCAGTGCGGACAATGAGCAGTTCTTC,CASSADNEQFF,.,.,TRBJ2-1,TRBV2